The entry below describes one T cell receptor beta chain. Its matching antigen is unknown. The entry originates in a study of T cells in Graves' hyperthyroidism and ophthalmopathy. This CDR3 has 15 amino acids. CDR1 LGHNA and CDR2 YSLEER come from the germline V gene. Trimming cost V 3 bases and J 3 bases; bases outside gene matches: 4. There were TCR beta CDR3 regions amplified from RNA transcripts. An initial round of RT-PCR targeting the TCR CDR3 relied on the HTBI primer set. MiXCR, run by TCRdb on the multiplex PCR reads, gives a single entry per CDR3 protein. The table shows a few hundred thousand distinct CDR3 sequences, with less than 15% occurring only once. Notes on the study in general: A 13 V-J signature model discriminated ophthalmopathy versus stable hyperthyroidism. Prediction of ophthalmopathy progression came a median 6.5 months pre-onset. Blood also held most thyroid clonotypes expanded beyond 0.001.

The sample was blood. The chain is built from TRBV4-3 and TRBJ2-1, with 8 bases matching TRBD1. The clonotype comes from a young woman with Graves' hyperthyroidism. CDR3 bases: TGCGCCAGCAGCCACCGGGACAGGCGCTACAATGAGCAGTTCTTC. Protein product: CASSHRDRRYNEQFF.